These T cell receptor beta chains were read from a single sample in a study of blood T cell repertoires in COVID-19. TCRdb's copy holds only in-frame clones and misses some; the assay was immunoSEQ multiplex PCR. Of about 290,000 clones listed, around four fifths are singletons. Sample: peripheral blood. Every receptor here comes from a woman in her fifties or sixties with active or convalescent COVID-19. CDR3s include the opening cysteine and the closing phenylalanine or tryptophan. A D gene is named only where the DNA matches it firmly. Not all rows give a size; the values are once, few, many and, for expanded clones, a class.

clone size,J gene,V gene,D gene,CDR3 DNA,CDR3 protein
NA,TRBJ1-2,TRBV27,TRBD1,TGTGCCAGCAGTCTCCACAGGGGTCATGGCTACACCTTC,CASSLHRGHGYTF
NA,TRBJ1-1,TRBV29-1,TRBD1,TGCAGCGTCCCGCCGGGGACAGAGGACACTGAAGCTTTCTTT,CSVPPGTEDTEAFF
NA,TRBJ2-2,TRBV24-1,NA,TGTGCCACCAGTGATTCGGGGAAAGAGAACACCGGGGAGCTGTTTTTT,CATSDSGKENTGELFF
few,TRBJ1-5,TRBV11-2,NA,TGTGCCAGCAGCCCCGGGGTACGGGTAAACAATCAGCCCCAGCATTTT,CASSPGVRVNNQPQHF
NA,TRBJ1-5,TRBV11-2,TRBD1,TGTGCCAGCAGCTCCGGGACAGTTAATCAGCCCCAGCATTTT,CASSSGTVNQPQHF
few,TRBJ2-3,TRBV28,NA,TGTGCCAGCAGTTCTCGAGGGAGGGATACGCAGTATTTT,CASSSRGRDTQYF
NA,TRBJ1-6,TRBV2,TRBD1,TGTGCCAGCACCATGACAGGGGGCGGCAATTCACCCCTCCACTTT,CASTMTGGGNSPLHF
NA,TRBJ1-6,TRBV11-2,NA,TGTGCCAGCAGCTCGTTGGACAGCGATTCACCCCTCCACTTT,CASSSLDSDSPLHF
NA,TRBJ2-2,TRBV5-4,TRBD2,TGTGCCAGCAGCTACGGACTAGCGGGAGACACCGGGGAGCTGTTTTTT,CASSYGLAGDTGELFF
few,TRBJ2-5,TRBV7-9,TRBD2,TGTGCCAGCAGCTTAGCCCGTCTAGCGGGAGAAGGAGAGACCCAGTACTTC,CASSLARLAGEGETQYF
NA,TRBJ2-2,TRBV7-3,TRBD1,TGTGCCAGCAGCCAAGGTTTGGCGGGACAGGGAAACACCGGGGAGCTGTTTTTT,CASSQGLAGQGNTGELFF
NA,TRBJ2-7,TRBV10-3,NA,TGTGCCATCCGCCAGGGGATGGACATCTACGAGCAGTACTTC,CAIRQGMDIYEQYF
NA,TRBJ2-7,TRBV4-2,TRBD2,TGTGCCAGCAGCCCGGGTTTTGAGCGGGAGGGCCGCGAGCAGTACTTC,CASSPGFEREGREQYF
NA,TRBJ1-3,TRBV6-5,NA,TGTGCCAGCAGTCGTGACTCCTACTCTGGAAACACCATATATTTT,CASSRDSYSGNTIYF
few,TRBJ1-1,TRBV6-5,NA,TGTGCCAGCCTGGAAACTAAAGCTTTCTTT,CASLETKAFF
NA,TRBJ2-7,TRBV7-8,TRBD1,TGTGCCAGCAGCGGTGGACAGGGGGCGCGTCCCGCTCTCTACGAGCAGTACTTC,CASSGGQGARPALYEQYF
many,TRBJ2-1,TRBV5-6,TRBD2,TGTGCCAGCAGCTTGGCACGCGGGAGGGGTAATGAGCAGTTCTTC,CASSLARGRGNEQFF
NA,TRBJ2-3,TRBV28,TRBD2,TGTGCCAGCAGTTCCCTCGGACTAGCGGGAATGGATTCATATTTT,CASSSLGLAGMDSYF
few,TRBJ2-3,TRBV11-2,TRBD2,TGTGCCAGCAGCCTACTAGCGGGGGAGTCCACAGATACGCAGTATTTT,CASSLLAGESTDTQYF
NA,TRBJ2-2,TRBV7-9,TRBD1,TGTGCCAGCAGCCCCAGGGGGCGAGGGGCGAACACCGGGGAGCTGTTTTTT,CASSPRGRGANTGELFF
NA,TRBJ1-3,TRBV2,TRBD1,TGTGCCAGACAACAGGGGGTGGGAAACACCATATATTTT,CARQQGVGNTIYF
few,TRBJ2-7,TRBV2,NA,TGTGCCAGCAGTAAGGGGCAGCTCTACGAGCAGTACTTC,CASSKGQLYEQYF
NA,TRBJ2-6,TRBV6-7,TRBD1,TGTGCCAGCACACAAACAGGGGGCGCTTACGGGGCCAACGTCCTGACTTTC,CASTQTGGAYGANVLTF
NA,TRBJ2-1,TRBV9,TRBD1,TGTGCCAGCAGCGTAGGGTTGAAACAGGGGGCAGGGGGTGAGCAGTTCTTC,CASSVGLKQGAGGEQFF
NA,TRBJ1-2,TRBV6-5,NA,TGTGCCAGCAGTTTGACCGCGGATGGTGGTGGCTACACCTTC,CASSLTADGGGYTF
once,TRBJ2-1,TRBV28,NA,TGTGCCAGCCCCCAGCAGGCCAAAAAACGGGGTGAGCAGTTCTTC,CASPQQAKKRGEQFF
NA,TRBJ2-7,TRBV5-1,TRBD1,TGCGCCAGCAACCCGTCCCAGACAGGGGGCACCGAGCAGTACTTC,CASNPSQTGGTEQYF
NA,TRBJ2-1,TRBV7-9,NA,TGTGCCAGCAGCTTCGGCAGGGTGGGGTACAATGAGCAGTTCTTC,CASSFGRVGYNEQFF
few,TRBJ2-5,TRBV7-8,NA,TGTGCCAGCAGCTTATTCAGGGTTGGAGAGACCCAGTACTTC,CASSLFRVGETQYF
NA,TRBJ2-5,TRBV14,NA,TGTGCCAGCAGCCAAGTCGGACATCAGGGAGAGACCCAGTACTTC,CASSQVGHQGETQYF
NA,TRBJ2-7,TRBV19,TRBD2,TGTGCCAGTCGGGGAGGGACTAGCGGAAACAACGAGCAGTACTTC,CASRGGTSGNNEQYF
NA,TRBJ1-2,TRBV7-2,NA,TGTGCCAGCAGCTTACGGTCGGGGGGGGTTGATGGCTACACCTTC,CASSLRSGGVDGYTF
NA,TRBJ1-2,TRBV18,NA,TGTGCCAGCTCACCAAATGAGGACTATGGCTACACCTTC,CASSPNEDYGYTF
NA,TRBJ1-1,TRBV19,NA,TGTGCCAGTAGTCCCGCGAATCCCTTAGGGGGCACTGAAGCTTTCTTT,CASSPANPLGGTEAFF
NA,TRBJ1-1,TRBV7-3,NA,TGTGCCAGCAGCCTACAAGGGGCGGGGACTGAAGCTTTCTTT,CASSLQGAGTEAFF
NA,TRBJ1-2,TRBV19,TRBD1,TGTGCCAGTAGTACGGGACAGGGCAACTATGGCTACACCTTC,CASSTGQGNYGYTF